This T cell receptor (beta chain) was found in a study of neoadjuvant anti-PD-1 for oral cavity cancer. For the study at large: Patients without progression received a fourth nivolumab dose around day 43, then surgical resection on days 50-56. Overall study results and limits: Each response group had just a few patients in TCR analyses.

Patients had newly diagnosed, untreated stage II-IVA oral cavity squamous cell carcinoma. Trimming shortened V by 7 bases and J by 2 bases, and 18 bases separated the two germline ends. CDR1 MNHNS and CDR2 SASEGT come from the germline V gene. The CDR3 runs to 15 residues. TCRdb's table, derived via immunoSEQ multiplex PCR, lists solely in-frame clones and lacks some. The sample carries around 15,000 clones, about three fifths recorded once. For this clone: Its antigen is undetermined.

This sequence was found in a person aged 40-85 years with oral cavity squamous cell carcinoma. The sample was PBMCs, taken before nivolumab (anti-PD-1) treatment. This chain links TRBV6-1 with TRBJ2-7, with unresolved D. CDR3 coding DNA: TGTGCCAGCACCTCCTCAGTCGTTTCCACCTACGAGCAGTACTTC. Its protein product is CASTSSVVSTYEQYF.